This is a list of T cell receptor beta chains from one sample in a study of T cells in localized non-small cell lung cancer. TCRdb keeps only in-frame clones here, not all; method: immunoSEQ multiplex PCR. The data hold 25,000 to 30,000 clones, with approximately 92% observed a single time. Sequencing used peripheral blood mononuclear cells, obtained before any cancer treatment. The receptors here all came from a woman aged 40-69 years with stage III lung adenocarcinoma. CDR3s include the opening cysteine and the closing phenylalanine or tryptophan. D genes are given only for firm matches. Size tells how often a clone was seen (once, few, many) or the class of an expanded clone, and some rows leave it out.

V	size	J	D	CDR3	DNA
TRBV30	few	TRBJ1-5	.	CAWSVRSNQPQHF	TGTGCCTGGAGTGTACGTAGCAATCAGCCCCAGCATTTT
TRBV29-1	.	TRBJ1-1	.	CSVLPGHRNTEAFF	TGCAGCGTCCTTCCGGGACACCGGAACACTGAAGCTTTCTTT
TRBV28	once	TRBJ1-3	.	CASSYQGRGNTIYF	TGTGCCAGCAGTTATCAGGGAAGAGGAAACACCATATATTTT
TRBV7-9	.	TRBJ2-7	TRBD1	CASSLGDRGYEQYF	TGTGCCAGCAGCTTAGGAGACAGGGGGTACGAGCAGTACTTC
TRBV18	.	TRBJ2-1	TRBD2	CASSPSGSSGSASYNEQFF	TGTGCCAGCTCACCAAGCGGCTCTAGCGGGAGTGCTTCCTACAATGAGCAGTTCTTC
TRBV19	.	TRBJ1-2	TRBD1	CASSQQGARYGYTF	TGTGCCAGTAGCCAACAGGGGGCTCGTTATGGCTACACCTTC
TRBV5-1	.	TRBJ2-1	TRBD1	CASSIGTGADNEQFF	TGCGCCAGCAGCATTGGGACAGGGGCCGACAATGAGCAGTTCTTC
TRBV29-1	.	TRBJ1-1	.	CSVSRGPMNTEAFF	TGCAGCGTCTCCAGGGGTCCCATGAACACTGAAGCTTTCTTT
TRBV30	once	TRBJ2-5	TRBD1	CAWSQGDKTQYF	TGTGCCTGGAGTCAGGGGGACAAGACCCAGTACTTC
TRBV19	.	TRBJ2-2	.	CASSIRADTGELFF	TGTGCCAGTAGTATAAGGGCCGACACCGGGGAGCTGTTTTTT
TRBV11-1	.	TRBJ1-2	.	CASSLDVNYGYTF	TGTGCCAGCAGCTTGGATGTAAACTATGGCTACACCTTC
TRBV5-1	once	TRBJ2-5	.	CASSSGRSFQETQYF	TGCGCCAGCAGTTCGGGACGGAGCTTCCAAGAGACCCAGTACTTC
TRBV10-1	.	TRBJ2-2	TRBD1	CASSPGQENTGELFF	TGCGCCAGCAGTCCGGGACAGGAGAACACCGGGGAGCTGTTTTTT
TRBV28	.	TRBJ2-1	TRBD2	CASSQTGLADNEQFF	TGTGCCAGCAGTCAAACGGGACTAGCGGATAATGAGCAGTTCTTC
TRBV11-2	.	TRBJ2-7	.	CASSSGPVYEQYF	TGTGCCAGCAGCTCCGGGCCAGTTTACGAGCAGTACTTC
TRBV7-9	.	TRBJ1-1	TRBD1	CASSLGQNAEAFF	TGTGCCAGCAGCTTGGGACAGAACGCTGAAGCTTTCTTT
TRBV6-1	.	TRBJ2-3	.	CASNDPAVAADTQYF	TGTGCCAGCAACGACCCGGCGGTAGCGGCAGATACGCAGTATTTT
TRBV10-1	.	TRBJ2-7	TRBD2	CASRAGAYEQYF	TGCGCCAGCAGAGCGGGGGCCTACGAGCAGTACTTC
TRBV7-8	.	TRBJ2-7	.	CASSLDSTYEQYF	TGTGCCAGCAGCCTTGACAGCACCTACGAGCAGTACTTC
TRBV5-1	.	TRBJ2-5	.	CASSLAGNQETQYF	TGCGCCAGCAGCTTGGCAGGGAACCAGGAGACCCAGTACTTC
TRBV30	.	TRBJ2-3	.	CAWSFPDTQYF	TGTGCGTGGAGTTTTCCAGATACGCAGTATTTT
TRBV5-1	.	TRBJ1-6	.	CASSLQQGNSPLHF	TGCGCCAGCAGCTTGCAACAGGGTAATTCACCCCTCCACTTT
TRBV19	.	TRBJ1-5	TRBD1	CASSIGRGDRARNQPQHF	TGTGCCAGTAGTATAGGAAGGGGGGACAGGGCCAGGAATCAGCCCCAGCATTTT
TRBV12-5	.	TRBJ2-3	TRBD1	CASGWGTGSSDTQYF	TGTGCTAGTGGTTGGGGGACAGGGTCTTCAGATACGCAGTATTTT
TRBV5-1	.	TRBJ2-7	TRBD1	CASSPGTDEQYF	TGCGCCAGCAGCCCCGGGACAGACGAGCAGTACTTC
TRBV6-4	.	TRBJ1-5	.	CASSEDSSNQPQHF	TGTGCCAGCAGTGAGGACAGTTCCAATCAGCCCCAGCATTTT
TRBV19	.	TRBJ1-1	TRBD1	CASSSRTGGRDTEAFF	TGTGCCAGTAGTTCGAGGACAGGGGGACGGGACACTGAAGCTTTCTTT
TRBV7-2	.	TRBJ2-7	TRBD1	CASSQTGGDSYEQYF	TGTGCCAGCAGTCAAACAGGGGGCGACTCCTACGAGCAGTACTTC
TRBV28	.	TRBJ2-3	.	CASSFQTDTQYF	TGTGCCAGCAGTTTTCAAACAGATACGCAGTATTTT
TRBV28	.	TRBJ1-1	TRBD1	CASTPGGQGLETEAFF	TGTGCCAGCACGCCAGGCGGACAGGGTTTGGAAACTGAAGCTTTCTTT
TRBV7-8	.	TRBJ1-1	TRBD1	CASSIDRVGHTEAFF	TGTGCCAGCAGCATAGACAGGGTGGGGCACACTGAAGCTTTCTTT
TRBV28	.	TRBJ2-7	.	CASSYEWGDYEQYF	TGTGCCAGCAGTTACGAGTGGGGAGACTACGAGCAGTACTTC
TRBV4-1	.	TRBJ1-6	.	CASSQDMALNSPLHF	TGCGCCAGCAGCCAAGATATGGCGTTGAATTCACCCCTCCACTTT
TRBV7-8	.	TRBJ1-2	.	CASSNPWKGRPMEGYTF	TGTGCCAGCAGCAACCCCTGGAAAGGTCGCCCCATGGAGGGCTACACCTTC
TRBV2	.	TRBJ2-3	.	CASTRSTDTQYF	TGTGCCAGCACAAGGAGCACAGATACGCAGTATTTT
TRBV20-1	.	TRBJ2-7	.	CSAGHVYEQYF	TGCAGTGCTGGACATGTCTACGAGCAGTACTTC
TRBV5-1	.	TRBJ1-1	TRBD1	CASSLGQGQGTEAFF	TGCGCCAGCAGCCTGGGACAGGGTCAAGGCACTGAAGCTTTCTTT
TRBV28	.	TRBJ2-7	.	CATTGTSIYEQYF	TGTGCCACCACCGGGACAAGCATCTACGAGCAGTACTTC
TRBV9	.	TRBJ2-1	TRBD2	CASSEGLAGGNEQFF	TGTGCCAGCAGCGAGGGACTAGCGGGAGGAAATGAGCAGTTCTTC
TRBV5-1	.	TRBJ1-2	.	CASSLGSGSEGYTF	TGCGCCAGCAGCTTGGGGTCGGGCTCGGAAGGCTACACCTTC
TRBV5-6	.	TRBJ2-1	TRBD2	CASSSDWRGSSYNEQFF	TGTGCCAGCAGCTCTGATTGGCGGGGGAGCTCCTACAATGAGCAGTTCTTC
TRBV28	once	TRBJ1-2	.	CASSSGGYTF	TGTGCCAGCAGTTCAGGTGGCTACACCTTC
TRBV7-9	.	TRBJ1-1	.	CASSLIRGGFAFF	TGTGCCAGCAGCTTGATCAGGGGTGGGTTTGCTTTCTTT
TRBV28	.	TRBJ1-2	TRBD1	CASSRTGEEGGYTF	TGTGCCAGCAGCAGGACAGGGGAAGAGGGTGGCTACACCTTC
TRBV2	.	TRBJ2-1	TRBD1	CASSTERTGVGSEQFF	TGTGCCAGCAGTACGGAAAGGACAGGGGTGGGTAGTGAGCAGTTCTTC
TRBV15	.	TRBJ2-2	.	CATSRELPYPGELFF	TGTGCCACCAGCAGAGAACTACCGTACCCCGGGGAGCTGTTTTTT
TRBV7-9	.	TRBJ2-6	.	CASSPGGLVNPGANVLTF	TGTGCCAGCAGCCCCGGGGGTCTGGTGAACCCTGGCGCCAACGTCCTGACTTTC
TRBV6-1	.	TRBJ2-2	TRBD1	CASSAFHRGTHSGELFF	TGTGCCAGCAGTGCATTTCACAGGGGGACCCACTCCGGGGAGCTGTTTTTT
TRBV10-3	.	TRBJ1-6	.	CAIRGSKIKNSPLHF	TGTGCCATCAGGGGGTCCAAAATTAAGAATTCACCCCTCCACTTT
TRBV6-5	.	TRBJ2-1	.	CASSYYLRGNEQFF	TGTGCCAGCAGTTACTACCTCAGGGGTAATGAGCAGTTCTTC
TRBV7-2	.	TRBJ2-1	.	CASSLNYYNEQFF	TGTGCCAGCAGCTTAAACTACTACAATGAGCAGTTCTTC
TRBV28	.	TRBJ2-2	.	CASRGAGELFF	TGTGCCAGCAGGGGGGCCGGGGAGCTGTTTTTT
TRBV6-1	.	TRBJ2-4	TRBD2	CASIPGLEGNIQYF	TGTGCCAGCATCCCGGGACTAGAGGGGAACATTCAGTACTTC
TRBV5-4	.	TRBJ2-1	.	CASSLELGDEQFF	TGTGCCAGCAGCTTGGAGTTGGGGGATGAGCAGTTCTTC